One T cell receptor beta chain is described in this entry. Its antigen is unknown. This sample was taken from a study of monozygotic twins with inflammatory bowel disease. General observations from the study: IBD patients displayed reduced TCRbeta diversity (inverse Simpson) when set against healthy co-twins.

This CDR3 is 16 amino acids long. Germline V CDR1 and CDR2: SGHTA, FQGNSA. Each UMI, carrying a 6-nucleotide sample barcode, came from template switching. After re-calling the 5' RACE reads, TCRdb lists one entry per CDR3 protein, DNA absent. In all, the sample yields some 440,000 distinct CDR3 sequences. The receptor's source is a human donor with ulcerative colitis or Crohn's disease, or a healthy co-twin of an affected twin (not recorded which). The chain employs TRBV7-2 and TRBJ2-7. Specimen: blood. The CDR3 sequence is CASSLDYQGTTYEQYF.